Listed below are T cell receptor beta chains from one sample, sequenced in a study of OX40 agonist ivuxolimab in advanced cancers. The table came from immunoSEQ multiplex PCR; TCRdb's copy has only in-frame clones and leaves some out. Of about 36,000 clones in the sample, less than 85% were seen once. The specimen was CD4+ or CD8+ T cells sorted from blood, collected in a trial of the OX40 agonist ivuxolimab. Receptors were obtained from an adult with an advanced solid tumor such as melanoma, head and neck, liver or kidney cancer. Both conserved end residues are trimmed from each CDR3. Fields, in order: V gene, J gene, CDR3 protein.

TRBV18	TRBJ1-2	ASSPPGQGNYGYT
TRBV9	TRBJ2-3	ASSAPISGGDGDTQY
TRBV11-3	TRBJ2-5	ASSSRQGARETQY
TRBV15	TRBJ1-1	ATSKDRARNTEAF
TRBV6-6	TRBJ1-2	ASRGAWTEGYT
TRBV19	TRBJ1-1	ASGGALNTEAF
TRBV28	TRBJ1-2	ASSFSSTRSIYGYT
TRBV20-1	TRBJ2-3	SATSGVTQY
TRBV19	TRBJ2-3	ASSTSGGTDTQY
TRBV7-8	TRBJ2-5	ASSLVPAGEYQETQY
TRBV28	TRBJ1-6	ASSFGSFHSPLH
TRBV18	TRBJ1-2	ASSPDGGAGYT
TRBV5-6	TRBJ2-7	ASSEGAYEQY
TRBV27	TRBJ2-7	ASSSGRGYEQY
TRBV7-9	TRBJ2-7	ASSSGTSPGEQY
TRBV6-6	TRBJ1-4	ASSYGGPINEKLF
TRBV13	TRBJ2-3	ASSLASSNTDTQY